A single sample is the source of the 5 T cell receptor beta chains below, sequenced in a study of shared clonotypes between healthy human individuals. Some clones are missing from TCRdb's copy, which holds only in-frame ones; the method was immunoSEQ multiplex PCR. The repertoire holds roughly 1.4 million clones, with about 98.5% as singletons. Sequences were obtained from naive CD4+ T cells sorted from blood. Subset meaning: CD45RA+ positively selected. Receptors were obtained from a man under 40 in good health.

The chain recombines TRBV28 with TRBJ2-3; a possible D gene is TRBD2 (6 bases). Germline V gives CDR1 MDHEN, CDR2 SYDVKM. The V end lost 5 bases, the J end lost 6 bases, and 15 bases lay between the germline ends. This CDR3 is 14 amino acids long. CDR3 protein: CASSTLEGPDTQYF. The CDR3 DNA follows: TGTGCCAGCAGTACCCTGGAGGGGCCCGATACGCAGTATTTT.

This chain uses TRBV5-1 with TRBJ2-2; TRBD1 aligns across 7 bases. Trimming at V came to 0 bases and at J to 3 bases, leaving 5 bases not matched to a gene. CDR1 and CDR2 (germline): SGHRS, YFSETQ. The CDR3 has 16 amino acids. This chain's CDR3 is CASSLARGGYTGELFF. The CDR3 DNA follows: TGCGCCAGCAGCTTGGCCCGAGGGGGCTACACCGGGGAGCTGTTTTTT.

The CDR3 loop reads CSASEAEKLFF. CDR3 sequence (DNA): TGCAGTGCTTCCGAGGCTGAAAAACTGTTTTTT. The chain is built from TRBV20-1 and TRBJ1-4; the D is unclear. CDR3 size: 11 residues. The germline CDR1 and CDR2 sequences are DFQATT and SNEGSKA (reference sequence). V was trimmed by 5 bases and J by 7 bases, leaving 8 bases between them.

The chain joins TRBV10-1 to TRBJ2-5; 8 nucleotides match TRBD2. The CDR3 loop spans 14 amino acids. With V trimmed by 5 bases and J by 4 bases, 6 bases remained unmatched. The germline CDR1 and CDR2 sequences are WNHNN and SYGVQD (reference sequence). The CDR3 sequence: CASSSGLAGETQYF. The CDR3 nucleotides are TGCGCCAGCAGTTCCGGACTAGCAGGAGAGACCCAGTACTTC.

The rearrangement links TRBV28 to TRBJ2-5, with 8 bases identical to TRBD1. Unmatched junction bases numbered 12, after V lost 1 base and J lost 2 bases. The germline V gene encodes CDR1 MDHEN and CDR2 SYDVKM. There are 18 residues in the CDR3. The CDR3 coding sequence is TGTGCCAGCAGTTTATACCAGGGCTGGACAGGGTGGCAAGAGACCCAGTACTTC. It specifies CASSLYQGWTGWQETQYF.